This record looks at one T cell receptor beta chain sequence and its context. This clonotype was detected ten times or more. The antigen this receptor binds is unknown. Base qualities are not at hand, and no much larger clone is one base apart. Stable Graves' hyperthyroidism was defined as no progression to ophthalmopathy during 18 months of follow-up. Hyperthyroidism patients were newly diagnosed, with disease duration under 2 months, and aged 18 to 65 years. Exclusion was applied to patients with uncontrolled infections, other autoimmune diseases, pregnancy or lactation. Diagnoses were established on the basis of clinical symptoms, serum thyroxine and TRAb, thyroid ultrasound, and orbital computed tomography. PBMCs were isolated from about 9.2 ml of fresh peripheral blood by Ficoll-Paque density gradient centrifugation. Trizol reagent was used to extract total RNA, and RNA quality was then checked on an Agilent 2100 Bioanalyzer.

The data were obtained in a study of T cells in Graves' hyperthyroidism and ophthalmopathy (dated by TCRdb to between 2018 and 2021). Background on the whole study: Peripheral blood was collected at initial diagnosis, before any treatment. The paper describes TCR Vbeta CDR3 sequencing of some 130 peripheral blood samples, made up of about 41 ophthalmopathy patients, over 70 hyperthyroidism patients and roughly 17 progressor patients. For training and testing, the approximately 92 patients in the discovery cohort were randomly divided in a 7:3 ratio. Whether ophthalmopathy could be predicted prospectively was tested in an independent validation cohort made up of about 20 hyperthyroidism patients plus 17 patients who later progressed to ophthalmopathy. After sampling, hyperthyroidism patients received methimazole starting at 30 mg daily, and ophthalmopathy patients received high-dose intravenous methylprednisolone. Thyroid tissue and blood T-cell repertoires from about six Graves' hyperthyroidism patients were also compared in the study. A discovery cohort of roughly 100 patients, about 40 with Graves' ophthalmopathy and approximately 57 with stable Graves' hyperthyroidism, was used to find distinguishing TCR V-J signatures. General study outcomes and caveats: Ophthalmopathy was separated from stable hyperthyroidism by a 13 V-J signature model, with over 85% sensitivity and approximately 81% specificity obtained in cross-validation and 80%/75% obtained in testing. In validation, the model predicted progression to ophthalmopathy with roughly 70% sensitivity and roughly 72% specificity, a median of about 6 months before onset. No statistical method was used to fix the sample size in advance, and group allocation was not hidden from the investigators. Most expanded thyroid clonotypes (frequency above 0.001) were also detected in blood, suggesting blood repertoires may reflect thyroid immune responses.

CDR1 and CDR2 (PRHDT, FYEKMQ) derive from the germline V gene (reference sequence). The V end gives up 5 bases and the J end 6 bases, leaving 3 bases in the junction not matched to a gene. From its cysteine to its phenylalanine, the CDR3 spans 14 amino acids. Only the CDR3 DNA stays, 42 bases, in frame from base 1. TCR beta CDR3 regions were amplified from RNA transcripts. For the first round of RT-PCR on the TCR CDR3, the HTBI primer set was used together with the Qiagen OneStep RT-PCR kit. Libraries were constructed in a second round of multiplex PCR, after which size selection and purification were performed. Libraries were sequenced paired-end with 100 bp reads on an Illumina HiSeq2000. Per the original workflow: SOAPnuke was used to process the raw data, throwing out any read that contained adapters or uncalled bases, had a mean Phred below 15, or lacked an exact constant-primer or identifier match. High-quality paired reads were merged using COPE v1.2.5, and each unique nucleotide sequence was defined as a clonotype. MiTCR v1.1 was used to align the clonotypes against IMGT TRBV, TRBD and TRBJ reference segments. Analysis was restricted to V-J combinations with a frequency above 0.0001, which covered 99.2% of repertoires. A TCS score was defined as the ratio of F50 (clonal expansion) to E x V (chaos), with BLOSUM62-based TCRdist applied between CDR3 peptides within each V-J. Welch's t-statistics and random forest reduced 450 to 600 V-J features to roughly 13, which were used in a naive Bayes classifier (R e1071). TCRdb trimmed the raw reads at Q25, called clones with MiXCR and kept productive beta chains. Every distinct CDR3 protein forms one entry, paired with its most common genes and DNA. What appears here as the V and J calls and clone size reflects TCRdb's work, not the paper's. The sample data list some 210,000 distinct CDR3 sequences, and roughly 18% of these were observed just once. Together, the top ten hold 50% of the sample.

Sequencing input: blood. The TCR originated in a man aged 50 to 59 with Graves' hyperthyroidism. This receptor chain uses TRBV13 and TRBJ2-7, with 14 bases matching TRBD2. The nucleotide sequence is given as TGTGCCAGCAGCCTTGGACTAGCGGGAGGCGAGCAGTACTTC. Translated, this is CASSLGLAGGEQYF. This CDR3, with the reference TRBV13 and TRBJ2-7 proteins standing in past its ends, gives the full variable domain AAGVIQSPRHLIKEKRETATLKCYPIPRHDTVYWYQQGPGQDPQFLISFYEKMQSDKGSIPDRFSAQQFSDYHSELNMSSLELGDSALYFCASSLGLAGGEQYFGPGTRLTVT.